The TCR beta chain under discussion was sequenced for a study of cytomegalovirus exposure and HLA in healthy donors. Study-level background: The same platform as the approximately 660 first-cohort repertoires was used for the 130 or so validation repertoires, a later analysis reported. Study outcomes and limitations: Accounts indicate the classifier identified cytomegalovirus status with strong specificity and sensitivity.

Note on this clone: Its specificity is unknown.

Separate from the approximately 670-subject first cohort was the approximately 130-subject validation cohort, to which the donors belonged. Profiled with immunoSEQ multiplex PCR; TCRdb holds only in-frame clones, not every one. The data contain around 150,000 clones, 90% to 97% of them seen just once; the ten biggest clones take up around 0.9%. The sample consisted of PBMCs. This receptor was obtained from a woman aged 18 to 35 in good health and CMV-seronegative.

As DNA, the CDR3 is TGCGCCAGCAGCTTGACTAGGGTCACCGGGGAGCTGTTTTTT. Amino acid sequence: CASSLTRVTGELFF. The chain employs TRBV5-1 and TRBJ2-2; D may be TRBD2 (5 bases). The CDR3 is 14 amino acids. Germline assignment: CDR1 SGHRS and CDR2 YFSETQ. V was cut by 1 base and J by 4 bases, with 8 bases left in between.